One T cell receptor (beta chain) is described in this entry. Its target is not known. Stable hyperthyroidism was defined by absence of ophthalmopathy within 18 months of follow-up. The PBMCs were taken from about 10 ml of fresh peripheral blood. The entry originates in a study of Graves' ophthalmopathy and Graves' hyperthyroidism. Study-level findings and limits: Appearing in blood as well were most expanded thyroid clonotypes above 0.001 frequency.

For repertoire sequencing, the TCR beta CDR3 regions were amplified from RNA transcripts. The first round was an RT-PCR with HTBI primers, and the second round was a multiplex PCR. A single record per CDR3 protein comes from TCRdb applying MiXCR to the multiplex PCR reads. The sample yields approximately 410,000 distinct CDR3 sequences, just over 15% seen once. Germline values: CDR1 LNHDA, CDR2 SQIVND (reference sequence). Trimming took off 3 bases at V and 10 bases at J, with 10 bases between the two ends. The CDR3 has 13 residues. The chain couples TRBV19 to TRBJ1-6; D not certain. The sequenced sample was peripheral blood. This clonotype was obtained from a woman under 30 with stable Graves' hyperthyroidism. CDR3 amino acids: CASSITPKSPLHF. The CDR3 DNA is TGTGCCAGTAGTATTACCCCAAAATCACCCCTCCACTTT.